This record looks at one T cell receptor beta chain sequence and its context. This sample is drawn from a study of blood T cell repertoires in COVID-19. The wider study: Samples of COVID-19 (acute and convalescent) were obtained from the United States, Italy and Spain. PBMCs, B-cell-depleted T cells, or T cells provided the cDNA or gDNA that made up the material.

As originally analysed: Amplification of reference gene primers was used by the study to estimate nucleated cell counts. Libraries were prepared by immunoSEQ multiplex PCR; TCRdb keeps only in-frame clonotypes and omits some of them. D and trimming come from the DNA, and the V and J calls and clone size come from that table. Here the sample spans 350,000 to 450,000 clones, less than 85% being singletons. This receptor was identified in a young woman with acute or convalescent COVID-19. The sequenced sample consisted of peripheral blood.

The CDR3 region is CASSFDGADTQYF. The CDR3 DNA reads as TGCGCCAGCAGCTTTGACGGAGCAGATACGCAGTATTTT. The chain couples TRBV5-1 to TRBJ2-3, with D hard to call. The V end lost 2 bases, the J end lost 4 bases, and 8 bases lay between the germline ends. Germline V gene sequence: CDR1 SGHRS, CDR2 YFSETQ. CDR3 length: 13 amino acids.